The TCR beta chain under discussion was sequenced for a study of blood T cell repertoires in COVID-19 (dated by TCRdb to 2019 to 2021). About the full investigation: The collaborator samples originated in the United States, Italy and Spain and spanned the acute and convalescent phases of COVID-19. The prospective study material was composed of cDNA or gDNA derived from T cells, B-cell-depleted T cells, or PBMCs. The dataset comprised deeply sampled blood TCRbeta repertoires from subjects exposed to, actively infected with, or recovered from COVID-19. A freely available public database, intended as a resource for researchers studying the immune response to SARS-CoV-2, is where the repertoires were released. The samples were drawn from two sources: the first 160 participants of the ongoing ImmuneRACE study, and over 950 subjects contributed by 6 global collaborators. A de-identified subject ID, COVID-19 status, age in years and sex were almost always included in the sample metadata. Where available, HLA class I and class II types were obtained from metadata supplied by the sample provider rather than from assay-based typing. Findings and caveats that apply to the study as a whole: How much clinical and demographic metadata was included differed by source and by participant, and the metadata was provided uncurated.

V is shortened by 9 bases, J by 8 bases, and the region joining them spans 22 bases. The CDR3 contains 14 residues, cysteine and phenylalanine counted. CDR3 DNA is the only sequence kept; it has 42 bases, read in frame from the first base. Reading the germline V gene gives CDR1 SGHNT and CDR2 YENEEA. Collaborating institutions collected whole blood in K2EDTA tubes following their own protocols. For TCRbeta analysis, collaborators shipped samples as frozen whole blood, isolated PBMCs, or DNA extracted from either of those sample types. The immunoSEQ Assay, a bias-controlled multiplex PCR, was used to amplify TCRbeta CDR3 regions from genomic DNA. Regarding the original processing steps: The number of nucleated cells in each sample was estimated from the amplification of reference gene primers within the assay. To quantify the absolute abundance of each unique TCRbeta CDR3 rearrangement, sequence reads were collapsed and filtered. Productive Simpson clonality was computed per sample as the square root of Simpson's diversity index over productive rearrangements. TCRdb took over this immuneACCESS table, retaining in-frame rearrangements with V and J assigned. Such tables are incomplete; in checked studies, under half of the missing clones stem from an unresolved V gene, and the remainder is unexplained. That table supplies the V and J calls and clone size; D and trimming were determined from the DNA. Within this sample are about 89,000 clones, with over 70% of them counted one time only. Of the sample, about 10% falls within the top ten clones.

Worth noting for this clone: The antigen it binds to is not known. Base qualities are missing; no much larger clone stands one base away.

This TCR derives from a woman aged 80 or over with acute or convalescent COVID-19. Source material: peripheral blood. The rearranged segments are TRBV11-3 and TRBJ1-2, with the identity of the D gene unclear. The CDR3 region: CARREGANRRGYTF. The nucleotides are TGTGCCAGACGGGAGGGAGCAAACCGGCGAGGCTACACCTTC. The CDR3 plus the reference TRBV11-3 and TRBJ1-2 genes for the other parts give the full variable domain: EAGVVQSPRYKIIEKKQPVAFWCNPISGHNTLYWYLQNLGQGPELLIRYENEEAVDDSQLPKDRFSAERLKGVDSTLKIQPAELGDSAVYLCARREGANRRGYTFGSGTRLTVV.